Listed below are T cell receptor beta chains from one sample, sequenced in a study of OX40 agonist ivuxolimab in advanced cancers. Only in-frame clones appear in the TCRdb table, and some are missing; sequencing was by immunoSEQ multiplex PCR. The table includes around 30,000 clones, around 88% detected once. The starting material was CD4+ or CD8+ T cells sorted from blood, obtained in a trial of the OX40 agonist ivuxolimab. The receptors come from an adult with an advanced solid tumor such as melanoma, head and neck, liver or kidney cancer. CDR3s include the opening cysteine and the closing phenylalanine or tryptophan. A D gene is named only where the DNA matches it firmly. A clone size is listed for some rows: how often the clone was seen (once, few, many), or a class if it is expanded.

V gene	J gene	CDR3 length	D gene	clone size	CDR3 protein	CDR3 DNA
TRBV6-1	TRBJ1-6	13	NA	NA	CASIQRPNSPLHF	TGTGCCAGTATACAGAGGCCCAATTCACCCCTCCACTTT
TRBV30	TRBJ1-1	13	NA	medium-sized	CAWSVIGGTEAFF	TGTGCCTGGAGTGTAATAGGGGGCACTGAAGCTTTCTTT
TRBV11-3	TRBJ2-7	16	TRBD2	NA	CASSLGKLAGDYEQYF	TGTGCCAGCAGCTTAGGAAAACTAGCGGGAGACTACGAGCAGTACTTC
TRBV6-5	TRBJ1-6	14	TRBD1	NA	CASNPGTGVSPLHF	TGTGCCAGCAACCCCGGGACAGGGGTCTCACCCCTCCACTTT
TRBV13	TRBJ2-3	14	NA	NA	CASSLPGSTDTQYF	TGTGCCAGCAGCTTACCAGGGAGCACAGATACGCAGTATTTT
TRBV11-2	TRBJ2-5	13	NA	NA	CASRDRGLETQYF	TGTGCCAGCAGGGACCGTGGGTTGGAGACCCAGTACTTC
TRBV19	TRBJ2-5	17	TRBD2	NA	CASSIGSGRALGETQYF	TGTGCCAGTAGTATCGGTAGCGGGAGGGCCTTGGGAGAGACCCAGTACTTC
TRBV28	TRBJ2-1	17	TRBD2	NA	CASSLPTSGGSYNEQFF	TGTGCCAGCAGTTTACCAACTAGCGGGGGATCCTACAATGAGCAGTTCTTC
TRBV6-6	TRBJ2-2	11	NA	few	CASGLAGELFF	TGTGCCAGCGGGCTCGCCGGGGAGCTGTTTTTT
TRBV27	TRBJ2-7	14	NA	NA	CASSLRGLSYEQYF	TGTGCCAGCAGTTTAAGGGGCCTGTCCTACGAGCAGTACTTC
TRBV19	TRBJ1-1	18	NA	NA	CASTELTSREIMNTEAFF	TGTGCCAGTACTGAACTGACATCAAGGGAGATAATGAACACTGAAGCTTTCTTT
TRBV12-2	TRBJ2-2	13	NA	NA	CASRLSNTGELFF	TGTGCAAGTCGTCTCTCCAACACCGGGGAGCTGTTTTTT
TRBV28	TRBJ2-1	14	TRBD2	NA	CASSLAGGRSEQFF	TGTGCCAGCAGTTTAGCGGGAGGACGGAGTGAGCAGTTCTTC
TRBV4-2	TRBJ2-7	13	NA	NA	CASSQDSPHEQYF	TGTGCCAGCAGCCAAGATTCCCCCCACGAGCAGTACTTC
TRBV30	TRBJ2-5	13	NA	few	CAWSQGAQETQYF	TGTGCCTGGAGCCAGGGAGCCCAAGAGACCCAGTACTTC
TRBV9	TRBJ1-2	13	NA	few	CASSASSGVGYTF	TGTGCCAGCAGCGCCTCCTCAGGGGTTGGCTACACCTTC
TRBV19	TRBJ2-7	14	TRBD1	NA	CASSYRTGHYEQYF	TGTGCCAGTAGTTATAGGACAGGACACTACGAGCAGTACTTC
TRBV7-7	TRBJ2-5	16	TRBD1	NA	CASSSQDRGTQETQYF	TGTGCTAGCAGCTCTCAGGACAGGGGGACACAAGAGACCCAGTACTTC
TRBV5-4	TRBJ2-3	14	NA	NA	CASSLHSNTDTQYF	TGTGCCAGCAGCTTACACAGCAACACAGATACGCAGTATTTT
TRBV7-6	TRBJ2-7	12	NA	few	CASSPVYYEQYF	TGTGCCAGCAGCCCCGTATACTACGAGCAGTACTTC
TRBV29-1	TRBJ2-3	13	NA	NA	CSACTFSTDTQYF	TGCAGCGCCTGTACGTTTAGCACAGATACGCAGTATTTT
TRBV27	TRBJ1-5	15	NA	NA	CASSWRGLGNQPQHF	TGTGCCAGCAGTTGGAGGGGGTTGGGGAATCAGCCCCAGCATTTT
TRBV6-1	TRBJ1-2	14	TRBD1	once	CASRVLGQGPGYTF	TGTGCCAGCAGGGTATTAGGACAGGGACCTGGCTACACCTTC
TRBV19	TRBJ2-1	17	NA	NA	CASSIDLGTKWYDEQFF	TGTGCCAGTAGTATAGATCTGGGGACAAAATGGTACGATGAGCAGTTCTTC
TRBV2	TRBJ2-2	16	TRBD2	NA	CASSSERGVNTGELFF	TGTGCCAGCAGTAGTGAGCGGGGGGTGAACACCGGGGAGCTGTTTTTT
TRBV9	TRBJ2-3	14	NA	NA	CASSVEGGTDTQYF	TGTGCCAGCAGCGTAGAAGGGGGCACAGATACGCAGTATTTT
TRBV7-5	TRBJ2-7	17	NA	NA	CASSYDGRLAGGYEQYF	TGTGCCAGCAGCTATGACGGCCGCTTAGCGGGAGGTTACGAGCAGTACTTC
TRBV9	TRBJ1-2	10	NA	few	CASSGNGYTF	TGTGCCAGCAGCGGTAATGGCTACACCTTC
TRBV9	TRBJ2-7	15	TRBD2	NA	CASSIAGGHPYEQYF	TGTGCCAGCAGCATAGCGGGAGGTCACCCCTACGAGCAGTACTTC
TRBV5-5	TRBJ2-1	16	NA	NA	CASSLLPAETYNEQFF	TGTGCCAGCAGCTTGTTACCAGCGGAAACTTACAATGAGCAGTTCTTC
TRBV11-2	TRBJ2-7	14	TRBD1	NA	CASSLGQGAYEQYF	TGTGCCAGCAGCTTAGGACAGGGGGCTTACGAGCAGTACTTC
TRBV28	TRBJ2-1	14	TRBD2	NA	CASTMGGDYNEQFF	TGTGCCAGCACCATGGGGGGGGACTACAATGAGCAGTTCTTC
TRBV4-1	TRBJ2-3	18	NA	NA	CASSQEGNGDISTDTQYF	TGCGCCAGCAGCCAAGAGGGCAACGGAGACATTAGCACAGATACGCAGTATTTT
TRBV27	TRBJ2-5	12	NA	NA	CASSLSGRTKYF	TGTGCCAGCAGTTTATCAGGGAGAACCAAGTACTTC
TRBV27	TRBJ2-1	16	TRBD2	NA	CASSSPSSGGYNEQFF	TGTGCCAGCAGTTCCCCCTCTAGCGGGGGCTACAATGAGCAGTTCTTC
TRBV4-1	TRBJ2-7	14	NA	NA	CASSQARTSYEQYF	TGCGCCAGCAGCCAAGCTCGGACCTCCTACGAGCAGTACTTC
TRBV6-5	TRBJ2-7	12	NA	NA	CASSRPSYEQYF	TGTGCCAGCAGTCGACCCTCCTACGAGCAGTACTTC
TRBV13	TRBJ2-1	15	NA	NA	CASSLAGDSYNEQFF	TGTGCCAGCAGCTTAGCGGGAGACTCCTACAATGAGCAGTTCTTC
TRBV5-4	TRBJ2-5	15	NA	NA	CASSSAAGTQETQYF	TGTGCCAGCAGCTCTGCGGCCGGCACCCAAGAGACCCAGTACTTC
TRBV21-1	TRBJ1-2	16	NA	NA	CASSQVGEGGVPGYTF	TGTGCCAGCAGCCAGGTAGGGGAGGGAGGAGTTCCTGGCTACACCTTC
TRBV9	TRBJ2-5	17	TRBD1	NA	CASSPPGQGYYQETQYF	TGTGCCAGCAGCCCCCCGGGACAGGGCTATTACCAAGAGACCCAGTACTTC
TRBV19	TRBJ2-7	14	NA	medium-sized	CASSIQGGNYEQYF	TGTGCCAGTAGTATACAGGGGGGAAACTACGAGCAGTACTTC
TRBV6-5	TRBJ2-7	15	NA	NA	CASSYFQGILYEQYF	TGTGCCAGCAGTTACTTCCAGGGTATCCTCTACGAGCAGTACTTC
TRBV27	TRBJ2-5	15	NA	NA	CASSLSGGPEETQYF	TGTGCCAGCAGTTTATCGGGTGGGCCCGAAGAGACCCAGTACTTC